A single sample gave rise to the 31 T cell receptor beta chains below, sequenced in a study of blood T cell repertoires in COVID-19. Profiled with immunoSEQ multiplex PCR; TCRdb holds only in-frame clones, not every one. The sample contains about 250,000 clones, around nine tenths of which appear only once. The sample consisted of peripheral blood. The receptor source for this set is a woman aged 60-75 years who had recovered from COVID-19.

The V gene is TRBV7-8, the J gene TRBJ2-7; 7 bases match TRBD2. After removal of 5 bases from V and 0 bases from J, the junction contained 10 bases not matched to a gene. Germline-derived CDR1 and CDR2 are SGHVS and FQNEAQ. The CDR3 extends over 16 amino acids. The CDR3 spells CASSLILGGGSYEQYF. The DNA for the CDR3 is TGTGCCAGCAGCCTAATACTTGGCGGGGGCTCCTACGAGCAGTACTTC.

The rearrangement uses TRBV6-2 or TRBV6-3 and TRBJ2-1; 7 bases line up with TRBD1. Germline V gene sequence: CDR1 MNHEY, CDR2 SVGEGT. V trimming: 5 bases; J trimming: 1 base; junction bases outside the gene matches: 5. The CDR3 contains 15 residues. The CDR3 sequence is CASSLRQGSYNEQFF. The CDR3, as DNA: TGTGCCAGCAGTCTCCGACAGGGTTCCTACAATGAGCAGTTCTTC.

V is TRBV9 and J is TRBJ1-2; TRBD1 is a possible D gene (5 bases). The CDR3 runs 14 residues. Trimming took off 0 bases at V and 7 bases at J, with 13 bases between the two ends. CDR1 SGDLS and CDR2 YYNGEE come from the germline V gene. CDR3 coding DNA: TGTGCCAGCAGCGTAGCAACGGGGGGTAGTGGCTACACCTTC. Residues: CASSVATGGSGYTF.

The chain employs TRBV20-1 and TRBJ2-1; TRBD2 is a possible D gene (5 bases). The CDR3 is made up of 11 amino acids. Germline-derived CDR1 and CDR2 are DFQATT and SNEGSKA (reference sequence). Trimming stripped 6 bases from V and 9 bases from J, with 12 bases between. The CDR3 DNA reads as TGCAGTGCGGGATTAGCGAGTGAGCAGTTCTTC. The encoded protein is CSAGLASEQFF.

The gene calls are TRBV28 and TRBJ2-7; TRBD1 matches 9 bases. This CDR3 region has 15 residues. Germline V lookup: CDR1 MDHEN, CDR2 SYDVKM. The ends lost 6 bases at V and 4 bases at J; junction bases unmatched: 10. The CDR3 is CASSRGGQGDYEQYF. The CDR3 DNA follows: TGTGCCAGCAGCAGGGGGGGACAGGGAGATTACGAGCAGTACTTC.

The chain combines TRBV11-2 with TRBJ1-1; perhaps TRBD1 as D (5 bases). The CDR3 loop spans 16 amino acids. The germline CDR1 and CDR2 sequences are SGHAT and FQNNGV. Between the trimmed V and J ends, which lost 4 bases and 4 bases, there was a span of 19 bases. CDR3 loop: CASSWVGGTLATEAFF. As DNA, the CDR3 is TGTGCCAGCAGCTGGGTTGGGGGGACCCTGGCCACTGAAGCTTTCTTT.

The chain combines TRBV28 with TRBJ1-5, with TRBD1 identical over 9 bases. This CDR3 comprises 19 residues. CDR1 and CDR2 from the germline V gene are MDHEN and SYDVKM. After removal of 3 bases from V and 1 base from J, the junction contained 13 bases not matched to a gene. As DNA, the CDR3 is TGTGCCAGCAGTTTGCTTCTCGGACAGGGGAGTAGGAGCAATCAGCCCCAGCATTTT. Amino acid sequence: CASSLLLGQGSRSNQPQHF.

The rearrangement joins TRBV9 to TRBJ1-6; D might be TRBD1 (6 bases). Germline V lookup: CDR1 SGDLS, CDR2 YYNGEE. The CDR3 covers 14 residues. V lost 3 bases and J lost 6, with 10 bases in between. In nucleotides, the CDR3 is TGTGCCAGCAGCGAGACAGGTCCTAATTCACCCCTCCACTTT. Its translation: CASSETGPNSPLHF.

This chain joins TRBV28 and TRBJ2-3; tentatively, D is TRBD1 (7 bases). Germline V gene sequence: CDR1 MDHEN, CDR2 SYDVKM. V shed 0 bases and J shed 2 bases, with 24 bases lying between them. CDR3 length equals 20 residues. The CDR3 sequence: CASSLWGFDREVDNTDTQYF. CDR3 nucleotide sequence: TGTGCCAGCAGTTTATGGGGATTCGACAGGGAGGTGGATAACACAGATACGCAGTATTTT.

This sequence joins TRBV5-6 and TRBJ1-1; 10 bases line up with TRBD1. This CDR3 has 15 residues. In germline, CDR1 is SGHDT, CDR2 YYEEEE. Losses at the gene ends were 10 bases for V and 5 bases for J; bases not matched to a gene: 14. In nucleotides, the CDR3 is TGTGCCGGAGGCGACCGGGACAGGGGATTTACTGAAGCTTTCTTT. Amino acid sequence: CAGGDRDRGFTEAFF. Variable domain in full (rest from reference TRBV5-6 and TRBJ1-1): DAGVTQSPTHLIKTRGQQVTLRCSPKSGHDTVSWYQQALGQGPQFIFQYYEEEERQRGNFPDRFSGHQFPNYSSELNVNALLLGDSALYLCAGGDRDRGFTEAFFGQGTRLTVV.

The chain carries TRBV28 and TRBJ1-4; a possible D gene is TRBD1 (6 bases). The CDR3 is 13 residues long. The germline gives CDR1 MDHEN, CDR2 SYDVKM. The V end was cut by 10 bases, the J end by 6 bases, with 15 bases between. The CDR3: CATLQGFDEKLFF. CDR3 nucleotide sequence: TGTGCCACCCTACAGGGATTCGATGAAAAACTGTTTTTT.

CDR3 coding DNA: TGTGCCAGCAACGGACAGGGGGCTGGACAGCCCCAGCATTTT. Its translation is CASNGQGAGQPQHF. V gene TRBV28 combines with J gene TRBJ1-5; 11 positions match TRBD1. J lost 7 bases, V lost 7 bases, and 6 bases had no gene match. This CDR3 region has 14 residues. The germline V gene has CDR1 MDHEN and CDR2 SYDVKM.

V is TRBV7-9 and J is TRBJ1-2; TRBD1 matches at 9 bases. The CDR3 spans 17 residues. After removal of 5 bases from V and 4 bases from J, the junction contained 14 bases not matched to a gene. Germline CDR1 SEHNR, CDR2 FQNEAQ (reference sequence). Here the CDR3 DNA reads TGTGCCAGCAGCCCAGCCGGGACAGGGCTCCTTGGCTATGGCTACACCTTC. This gives the protein CASSPAGTGLLGYGYTF.

This chain links TRBV6-5 with TRBJ2-3, with 8 bases lining up with TRBD2. Germline values: CDR1 MNHEY, CDR2 SVGAGI. V trimming: 6 bases; J trimming: 2 bases; junction bases outside the gene matches: 7. This CDR3 is built from 15 residues. CDR3 DNA: TGTGCCAGCAGATTAGCGGGGATTGACACAGATACGCAGTATTTT. This translates into CASRLAGIDTDTQYF.

The chain recombines TRBV9 with TRBJ2-5, with 9 bases identical to TRBD2. Germline CDR1 SGDLS, CDR2 YYNGEE. J lost 2 bases, V lost 4 bases, and 18 bases had no gene match. The CDR3 has 19 amino acids. CDR3 in DNA: TGTGCCAGCAGCTCCCCCGTAGTGAATAGCGGGGGCCTACAAGAGACCCAGTACTTC. As protein: CASSSPVVNSGGLQETQYF.

The J gene is TRBJ1-2, the V gene TRBV6-2 or TRBV6-3; 7 bases align to TRBD1. Germline V gene sequence: CDR1 MNHEY, CDR2 SVGEGT. The CDR3 spans 15 residues. V was clipped by 3 bases and J by 8 bases; unmatched bases: 12. The CDR3 region has the DNA TGTGCCAGCAGTTATCAGGGCAGGGGGAGAACCGGCTACACCTTC. It translates to CASSYQGRGRTGYTF.

This clone has more than one count but fewer than ten. This chain links TRBV6-6 with TRBJ1-3; D may be TRBD1 (5 bases). CDR1 MNHNY and CDR2 SVGAGI come from the germline V gene (reference sequence). The CDR3 runs to 14 residues. V lost 8 bases to trimming and J lost 0 bases, with 11 bases between them. CDR3 DNA sequence: TGTGCCAGCGGAACAGGTTTCTCTGGAAACACCATATATTTT. Protein sequence: CASGTGFSGNTIYF.

The chain is built from TRBV10-3 and TRBJ2-7; 7 bases align to TRBD1. This CDR3 region has 15 residues. J lost 5 bases, V lost 5 bases, and 12 bases had no gene match. Germline lookup yields CDR1 ENHRY and CDR2 SYGVKD. The CDR3 loop is CAISKAGTVSNEQYF. CDR3 in DNA: TGTGCCATCAGTAAGGCCGGGACAGTCTCGAACGAGCAGTACTTC.

V and J are TRBV11-2 and TRBJ1-3; D not certain. Germline V gene sequence: CDR1 SGHAT, CDR2 FQNNGV. Trimming pared 3 bases from V and 1 base from J, leaving 10 bases between. This CDR3 contains 15 residues. The CDR3 nucleotides are TGTGCCAGCAGCTTTCAGCGAGCGTCTGGAAACACCATATATTTT. Its translation is CASSFQRASGNTIYF.

J is TRBJ1-6 and V is TRBV12-3 or TRBV12-4; 7 bases line up with TRBD1. J gave up 8 bases and V 5 bases, and 3 bases lay outside the gene matches. This CDR3 spans 13 amino acids. The CDR3: CASSGGGHSPLHF. The CDR3 bases are TGTGCCAGCAGTGGAGGGGGCCATTCACCCCTCCACTTT.

The chain recombines TRBV6-5 with TRBJ2-4, with a possible D match to TRBD2 (7 bases). CDR1 is MNHEY, CDR2 SVGAGI, per germline. The CDR3 spans 14 residues. Between the trimmed V and J ends, which lost 5 bases and 5 bases, there was a span of 13 bases. CDR3 amino acids: CASSTTGRENIQYF. The DNA of the CDR3 is TGTGCCAGCAGTACTACAGGGAGGGAAAACATTCAGTACTTC.

This sequence joins TRBV5-1 and TRBJ1-2; D gene uncertain. Germline assignment: CDR1 SGHRS and CDR2 YFSETQ. Trimming removed 4 bases from V and 5 bases from J, with 15 bases in between. The CDR3 runs 14 residues. CDR3: CASSPGEGTYGYTF. The CDR3, as DNA: TGCGCCAGCAGCCCGGGAGAGGGAACGTATGGCTACACCTTC.

The gene calls are TRBV6-5 and TRBJ2-3, with D maybe TRBD2 (7 bases). Germline V gene data show CDR1 as MNHEY and CDR2 as SVGAGI. CDR3 length: 15 amino acids. Trimming pared 5 bases from V and 8 bases from J, leaving 20 bases between. The CDR3 loop reads CASSPPGRGAGTQYF. In DNA form, the CDR3 reads TGTGCCAGCAGTCCCCCAGGGAGGGGGGCGGGTACGCAGTATTTT.

The genes are TRBV19 and TRBJ1-2; D is ambiguous. The CDR3 runs 15 residues. Germline V CDR1 and CDR2: LNHDA, SQIVND (reference sequence). Trimming shortened V by 3 bases and J by 2 bases, and 13 bases separated the two germline ends. CDR3 residues: CASSMARGGNYGYTF. In nucleotides, the CDR3 is TGTGCCAGTAGTATGGCCCGTGGAGGGAACTATGGCTACACCTTC. Together with reference TRBV19 and TRBJ1-2, the CDR3 gives the full variable domain: DGGITQSPKYLFRKEGQNVTLSCEQNLNHDAMYWYRQDPGQGLRLIYYSQIVNDFQKGDIAEGYSVSREKKESFPLTVTSAQKNPTAFYLCASSMARGGNYGYTFGSGTRLTVV.

This clone has just one count. The chain joins TRBV6-2 or TRBV6-3 to TRBJ2-3; TRBD2 matches at 11 bases. The J segment lost 2 bases and the V segment lost 5 bases, leaving 3 bases of the junction unmatched. From germline, CDR1 is MNHEY and CDR2 SVGEGT. CDR3 length: 15 amino acids. The CDR3, as DNA: TGTGCCAGCAGTAGTAGCGGGGGGGCCACAGATACGCAGTATTTT. Protein: CASSSSGGATDTQYF.

This clone was counted only a few times. The chain joins TRBV12-3 or TRBV12-4 to TRBJ1-1; D is possibly TRBD1 (6 bases). This CDR3 has 13 residues. V was trimmed by 2 bases and J by 6 bases, leaving 10 bases between them. The CDR3 is CASSLITGPEAFF. The CDR3 DNA reads as TGTGCCAGCAGTTTAATTACAGGGCCTGAAGCTTTCTTT.

This clone turned up a few times. J is TRBJ2-1 and V is TRBV29-1; 8 bases line up with TRBD2. The CDR3 loop spans 14 amino acids. CDR1 and CDR2 from the germline V gene are SQVTM and ANQGSEA. J gave up 8 bases and V 4 bases, and 10 bases lay outside the gene matches. The chain's CDR3 is CSVVGGSGVDEQFF. CDR3 DNA: TGCAGCGTTGTCGGTGGTAGCGGGGTCGATGAGCAGTTCTTC.

V usage is TRBV4-2 and J usage is TRBJ1-3, with no clear D. The V gene lost 0 bases and the J gene lost 4 bases, with 4 bases spanning the gap. The CDR3 is 13 residues long. Germline V gives CDR1 LGHNA, CDR2 YNFKEQ. CDR3 loop: CASSQDPGNTIYF. The CDR3 DNA is TGTGCCAGCAGCCAAGATCCGGGAAACACCATATATTTT.

The genes are TRBV5-1 and TRBJ2-5, with 10 bases identical to TRBD2. With 0 bases clipped from V and 2 bases from J, the junction kept 4 bases outside the gene matches. The CDR3 runs 16 residues. Germline V gene sequence: CDR1 SGHRS, CDR2 YFSETQ. The CDR3 loop is CASSLASGGEQETQYF. As DNA, the CDR3 is TGCGCCAGCAGCTTGGCCAGCGGGGGGGAACAAGAGACCCAGTACTTC.

This clone was observed a single time. The V gene is TRBV6-5, the J gene TRBJ2-7, with a weak D call TRBD1 (6 bases). Germline values: CDR1 MNHEY, CDR2 SVGAGI. Trimming removed 4 bases from V and 6 bases from J, with 13 bases in between. The CDR3 is made up of 13 amino acids. Written as DNA, the CDR3 is TGTGCCAGCAGTTCACAGGGCGGAGGCGAGCAGTACTTC. It codes for CASSSQGGGEQYF.

The rearrangement uses TRBV9 and TRBJ2-7; D gene ambiguous. Trimming stripped 4 bases from V and 12 bases from J, with 8 bases between. The CDR3 covers 9 residues. CDR1 is SGDLS and CDR2 is YYNGEE in the germline V gene. As DNA, the CDR3 is TGTGCCAGCAGCTGCGGCGGGTACTTC. It is translated as CASSCGGYF.